This TCR beta chain was captured by sequencing in a study of shared clonotypes between healthy human individuals (dated by TCRdb to 2018 to 2021). Notes on the research overall: The cohort included a few men and a couple of women between 18 and 49 years of age. Per donor, leukapheresis produced somewhere between about 0.85 and 8.9 billion PBMCs. The study deeply sequenced blood TCR repertoires of about five healthy adults to estimate repertoire size and the extent of clonotype sharing between individuals. To increase sequencing depth and limit assay-specific biases, different laboratories used diverse techniques to prepare libraries and sequence TCR repertoires. Points the paper makes about the study in general: The small number of donors limited the genetic and exposure-history diversity represented. Only blood was sampled, and tissue TCR repertoires likely differ from those in blood. Pairwise subsampling indicated that sequencing depth was expected to affect the degree of clonotype sharing among donors.

The cysteine opens and the phenylalanine closes a CDR3 of 15 amino acids. The kept DNA is CDR3 alone, 45 bases in frame from the first base. Looking up the germline V gene yields CDR1 SGHTA and CDR2 FQGNSA. V trim: 1 base; J trim: 0 bases; unmatched bases: 3. Donors were healthy HIV-negative adults with no recently reported acute infections or vaccinations. All donors were Caucasian adults living in Nashville, Tennessee, USA. In the unsorted samples, some 94 million PBMCs were counted, and genomic DNA was extracted using the QIAamp DNA Blood Mini kit. Blood was collected by leukapheresis, and PBMCs were isolated by Ficoll-Histopaque density gradient centrifugation and then cryopreserved in liquid nitrogen vapor phase. Using the deep immunoSEQ assay, TCR CDR3 regions were amplified from genomic DNA by multiplex PCR. Extracted genomic DNA from each cell subset was distributed evenly across all wells of several immunoSEQ 96-well plates, and each plate was treated as a replicate. Each replicate PCR for unsorted PBMC received roughly 0.3 ug genomic DNA, equal to tens of thousands of T cell genomes. Unsorted PBMC genomic DNA was sequenced across ten immunoSEQ deep assay plates. Purified libraries were measured with a Qubit 3.0 fluorometer, size-checked on a Bioanalyzer 2100, and measured again with the KAPA Library Quantification kit. Every immunoSEQ 96-well plate was sequenced on a separate single-read 150-cycle Illumina NextSeq 550 flow cell. As for how the authors treated the data: Because the immunoSEQ output included only junctional sequences and no quality scores, the filtering could not be the same as the filtering used for full-length reads. Sequences were annotated with PyIR, a Python wrapper for IgBLAST v1.9, and V/J genes and CDR3 were assigned using IMGT germline references. Reads were filtered out if the reads had weak V/J assignments (E-value above 1e-6), no CDR3, stop codons, out-of-frame junctions, or ambiguous translated residues. V3J clonotypes were defined by identical inferred V gene, J gene, and CDR3 amino acid sequence. Percentage overlap between repertoires was computed as shared unique clonotypes divided by the size of the smaller repertoire. Richness of each repertoire was evaluated using RTK rarefaction, the Chao1 estimator, and Recon v2.1 estimates of unobserved clonotypes. TCRdb provides this immuneACCESS table in a form limited to in-frame rearrangements. Some clones are lacking; in checked studies, under half of them reflect an unresolved V gene, and why the rest are absent is not known. Clone size and the V and J calls come from that table; the DNA yielded D and trimming. This sample comprises under 600,000 clones, around 77% of them detected only once. The ten largest clonotypes hold 12% of the sample.

On this clone: Which antigen it targets is not known. No quality values exist for individual bases; no much larger clone is one base distant.

The chain employs TRBV7-2 and TRBJ2-7, and 7 junction bases match TRBD1. The source of this sequence is a woman in her 40s in good health. Some clones in this sample may be carry-over from other donors' samples. The specimen sequenced was PBMCs. The sequenced DNA: TGTGCCAGCAGCTTAGGGGACAGCAGCTCCTACGAGCAGTACTTC. Its product reads: CASSLGDSSSYEQYF.